Each of the 5 T cell receptor beta chains below was sequenced from the same sample in a study of T-cell memory formation after mild COVID-19 (dated by TCRdb to 2020 to 2023). Library preparation employed 5' RACE. Sequencing instrument: Illumina NovaSeq 6000. TCRdb trimmed public reads at Q25 via fastp, called clones via MiXCR and kept in-frame beta chains. Rows are combined by CDR3 protein, so each entry shows the most common genes and DNA. Counted in this sample were 110,000 or so distinct CDR3 sequences; 15% to 20% of them appeared once. About 6% of the sample comes from the top ten. What was sequenced was PBMCs or a T cell subset sorted from them (not recorded which). These receptor sequences come from a man aged 18 to 30 who had mild COVID-19 (a few samples of this study predate the infection). The sample titles of this study are shuffled in the database, so cell type and time point are left out; the donor was told from shared clones.

This chain links TRBV5-1 with TRBJ2-3; no clear D. The germline V gene has CDR1 SGHRS and CDR2 YFSETQ. The CDR3 totals 14 residues. V was shortened by 0 bases and J by 3 bases, with 8 bases between the two germline ends. CDR3 sequence: CASSLALGTDTQYF. The CDR3 nucleotides are TGCGCCAGCAGCTTGGCTTTGGGGACAGATACGCAGTATTTT. The whole variable domain, filled in from reference TRBV5-1 and TRBJ2-3, reads KAGVTQTPRYLIKTRGQQVTLSCSPISGHRSVSWYQQTPGQGLQFLFEYFSETQRNKGNFPGRFSGRQFSNSRSEMNVSTLELGDSALYLCASSLALGTDTQYFGPGTRLTVL.

This clonotype was seen at least ten times. This chain links TRBV4-2 with TRBJ2-6; D unresolved. CDR1 and CDR2 (germline): LGHNA, YNFKEQ. The V end was cut by 3 bases, the J end by 0 bases, with 18 bases between. The CDR3 is 19 amino acids. In DNA form, the CDR3 reads TGTGCCAGCAGCCAGGCTAGACCTGGTCGGGCCTCTGGGGCCAACGTCCTGACTTTC. This gives the protein CASSQARPGRASGANVLTF.

This clonotype came up a few times. The rearrangement uses TRBV6-6 and TRBJ1-5; 7 positions match TRBD1. CDR1 MNHNY and CDR2 SVGAGI come from the germline V gene (reference sequence). CDR3 length: 14 amino acids. Unmatched junction bases numbered 4, after V lost 6 bases and J lost 2 bases. CDR3 DNA sequence: TGTGCCAGCAGAGATACAGGGGGCAATCAGCCCCAGCATTTT. Translation gives CASRDTGGNQPQHF.

The V and J genes are TRBV4-3 and TRBJ1-1; D ambiguous. Germline V lookup: CDR1 LGHNA, CDR2 YSLEER. V lost 5 bases, J lost 7 bases, and 17 bases lay in between. This CDR3 is 14 amino acids long. Here the CDR3 reads CASSRGGSRLEAFF. The CDR3 DNA reads TGCGCCAGCAGCAGAGGAGGCAGTCGGCTTGAAGCTTTCTTT.

The chain employs TRBV4-3 and TRBJ2-1; TRBD2 might be the D (5 bases). The CDR3 consists of 15 residues. In germline, CDR1 is LGHNA, CDR2 YSLEER. Deletions cut 0 bases from V and 8 bases from J, with 14 bases between. CDR3 nucleotide sequence: TGCGCCAGCAGCCAAGAGATACGGGGTGGGCATGAGCAGTTCTTC. It specifies CASSQEIRGGHEQFF.